The 2 T cell receptor beta chains given below trace back to one sample, sequenced in a study of T cells after yellow fever vaccination. TCRdb re-derived calls from the 5' RACE reads in MiXCR, one entry per CDR3 protein. Of approximately 580,000 distinct CDR3 sequences in the sample, 17% were seen once. The starting material was PBMCs, obtained 4 to 6 days after the first yellow fever vaccination. The receptors were gathered from a man between 18 and 35 years old who received the YFV17D yellow fever vaccine.

This clonotype occurred a few times. The V call is TRBV15, the J call TRBJ1-2, with a tentative D call TRBD1 (6 bases). The CDR3 has 14 amino acids. Deletions cut 5 bases from V and 4 bases from J, with 14 bases between. The germline V gene has CDR1 LNHNV and CDR2 YYDKDF (reference sequence). The CDR3 DNA is TGTGCCACCAGCTCCCACAGGGCCTTCTATGGCTACACCTTC. As protein: CATSSHRAFYGYTF.

The chain couples TRBV3-1 to TRBJ2-1; 8 bases align to TRBD2. The germline gives CDR1 LGHDT, CDR2 YNNKEL (reference sequence). The CDR3 length is 17 residues. Trimming removed 1 base from V and 3 bases from J; junction bases left unmatched: 8. CDR3 sequence reads: CASSQALGGGLYNEQFF. The CDR3 region has the DNA TGTGCCAGCAGCCAAGCTCTCGGGGGGGGGCTCTACAATGAGCAGTTCTTC.